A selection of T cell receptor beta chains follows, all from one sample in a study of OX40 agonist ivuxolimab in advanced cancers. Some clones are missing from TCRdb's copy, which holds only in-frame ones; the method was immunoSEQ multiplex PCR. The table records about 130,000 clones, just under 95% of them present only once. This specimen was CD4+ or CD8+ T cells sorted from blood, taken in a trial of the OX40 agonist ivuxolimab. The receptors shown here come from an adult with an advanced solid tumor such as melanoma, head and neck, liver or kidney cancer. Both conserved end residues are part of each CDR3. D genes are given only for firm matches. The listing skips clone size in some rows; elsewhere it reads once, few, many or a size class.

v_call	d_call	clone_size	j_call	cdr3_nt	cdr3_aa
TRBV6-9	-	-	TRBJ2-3	TGTGCCAGCAGTTATTATAGGTATGGTCAAGAGTACTGTAGCACAGATACGCAGTATTTT	CASSYYRYGQEYCSTDTQYF
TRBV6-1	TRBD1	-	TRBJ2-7	TGTGCCGTTTCGGACAGGGGGTTCCACGAGCAGTACTTC	CAVSDRGFHEQYF
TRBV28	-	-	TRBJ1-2	TGTGCCAGCAGTCCCTTACGAACTGCGAAGCGTTCTGGCTACACCTTC	CASSPLRTAKRSGYTF
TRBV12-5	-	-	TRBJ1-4	TGTGCTAGTGGCCCAGGACAGACGTCAACTAATGAAAAACTGTTTTTT	CASGPGQTSTNEKLFF
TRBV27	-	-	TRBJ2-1	TGTGCCAGCAGTTTCAGGGGTTGGACCTACAATGAGCAGTTCTTC	CASSFRGWTYNEQFF
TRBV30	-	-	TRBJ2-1	TGTGCCTGGAGCCAAGGTGGGGAAAGCTCCTACAATGAGCAGTTCTTC	CAWSQGGESSYNEQFF
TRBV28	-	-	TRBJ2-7	TGTGCCAGCAGTCCTCGGGCAGGTTATCCCTACGAGCAGTACTTC	CASSPRAGYPYEQYF
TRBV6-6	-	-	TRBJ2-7	TGTGCCAGCAGATTCACGGGGGTCGACTACGAGCAGTACTTC	CASRFTGVDYEQYF
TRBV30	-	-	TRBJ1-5	TGTGCCTGGAGTGTACGACAGGGCAATCAGCCCCAGCATTTT	CAWSVRQGNQPQHF
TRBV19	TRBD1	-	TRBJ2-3	TGTGCCAGTAGTATAGACCGGGACAGGGGCACAGATACGCAGTATTTT	CASSIDRDRGTDTQYF
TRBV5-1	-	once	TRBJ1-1	TGCGCCAGCAGCTTAGATACAGGTGACACTGAAGCTTTCTTT	CASSLDTGDTEAFF
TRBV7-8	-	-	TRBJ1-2	TGTGCCAGCAGCCCAGTCCGGGACCCTAACTATGGCTACACCTTC	CASSPVRDPNYGYTF
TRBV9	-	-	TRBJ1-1	TGTGCCAGCAGCGTGGAGGCCCTGGGGAACACTGAAGCTTTCTTT	CASSVEALGNTEAFF
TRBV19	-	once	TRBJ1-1	TGTGCCAGTAGTATAGATGGTCAGGGCACTGAAGCTTTCTTT	CASSIDGQGTEAFF
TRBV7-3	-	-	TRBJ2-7	TGTGCCAGCAGCTTAACGTCGGTCGCAGATTCCTACTCCTACGAGCAGTACTTC	CASSLTSVADSYSYEQYF
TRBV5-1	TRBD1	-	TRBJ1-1	TGCGCCAGCAGCTCAGGACAGGGAACTGAAGCTTTCTTT	CASSSGQGTEAFF
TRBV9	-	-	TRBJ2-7	TGTGCCAGCAGCGGGAGGGACACCACCTACGAGCAGTACTTC	CASSGRDTTYEQYF
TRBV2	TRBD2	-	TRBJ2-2	TGTGCCAGCAGTGGAGCGGGAGGGAACACCGGGGAGCTGTTTTTT	CASSGAGGNTGELFF
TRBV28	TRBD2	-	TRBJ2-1	TGTGCCAGCAACCCGAGCGGGAGCTACAATGAGCAGTTCTTC	CASNPSGSYNEQFF
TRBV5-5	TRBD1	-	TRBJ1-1	TGTGCCAGCAGTCCGACAGGGGGGCAAACTGAAGCTTTCTTT	CASSPTGGQTEAFF
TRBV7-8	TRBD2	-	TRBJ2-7	TGTGCCAGCAGCCCCAGGGGGACTAGCGGGTACGAGCAGTACTTC	CASSPRGTSGYEQYF
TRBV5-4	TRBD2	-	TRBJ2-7	TGTGCCAGCAGCTTGTGGGAGCGGGACGCCTACGAGCAGTACTTC	CASSLWERDAYEQYF
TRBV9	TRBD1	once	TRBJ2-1	TGTGCCAGCAGCCCAGGGACAGAGAATGAGCAGTTCTTC	CASSPGTENEQFF
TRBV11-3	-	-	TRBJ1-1	TGTGCCAGCAGCTTAATCCCGGAGGCGACAACTGAAGCTTTCTTT	CASSLIPEATTEAFF
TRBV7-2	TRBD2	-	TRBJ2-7	TGTGCCAGCAGTTCCGGACTAGCGGGTCGCTACGAGCAGTACTTC	CASSSGLAGRYEQYF
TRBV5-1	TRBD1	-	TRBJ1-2	TGCGCCAGCAGCTTGGCGGCAGGGGGTAACGACACCTTC	CASSLAAGGNDTF
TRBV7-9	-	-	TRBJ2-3	TGTGCCAGCAGCTCCTCCGGGATAAGCACAGATACGCAGTATTTT	CASSSSGISTDTQYF
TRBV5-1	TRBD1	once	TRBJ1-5	TGCGCCAGCAGCGTCGGACAGGGGGATCAGCCCCAGCATTTT	CASSVGQGDQPQHF
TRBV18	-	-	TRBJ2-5	TGTGCCAGCTCACCAATAGGATATCAAGAGACCCAGTACTTC	CASSPIGYQETQYF
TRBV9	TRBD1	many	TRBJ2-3	TGTGCCAGCAGCGTAGCTACAGGGGGAGATACGCAGTATTTT	CASSVATGGDTQYF
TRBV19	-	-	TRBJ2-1	TGTGCCAGTAGTATCGAATACCCTAGGAGTTATGAGCAGTTCTTC	CASSIEYPRSYEQFF